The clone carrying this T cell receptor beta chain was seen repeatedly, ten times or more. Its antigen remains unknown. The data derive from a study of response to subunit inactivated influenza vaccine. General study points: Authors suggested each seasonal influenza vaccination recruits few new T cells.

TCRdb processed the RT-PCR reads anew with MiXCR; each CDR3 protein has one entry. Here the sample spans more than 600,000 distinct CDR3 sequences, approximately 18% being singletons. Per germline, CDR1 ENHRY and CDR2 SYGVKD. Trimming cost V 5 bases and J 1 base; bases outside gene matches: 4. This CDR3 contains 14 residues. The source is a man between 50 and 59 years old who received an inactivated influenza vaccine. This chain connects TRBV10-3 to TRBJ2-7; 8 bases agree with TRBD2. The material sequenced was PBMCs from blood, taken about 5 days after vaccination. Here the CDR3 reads CAISSSGSSYEQYF. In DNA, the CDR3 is TGTGCCATCAGTTCAAGCGGGAGTTCCTACGAGCAGTACTTC.